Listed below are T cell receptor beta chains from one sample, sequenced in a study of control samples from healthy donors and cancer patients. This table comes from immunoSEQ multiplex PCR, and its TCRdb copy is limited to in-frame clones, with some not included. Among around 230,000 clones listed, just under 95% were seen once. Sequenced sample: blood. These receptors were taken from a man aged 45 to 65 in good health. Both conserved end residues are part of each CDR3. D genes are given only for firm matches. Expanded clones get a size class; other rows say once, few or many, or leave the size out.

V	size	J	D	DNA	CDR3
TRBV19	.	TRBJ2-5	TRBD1	TGTGCCAGTAGTAGTCAGGGGGCGGGGGAGACCCAGTACTTC	CASSSQGAGETQYF
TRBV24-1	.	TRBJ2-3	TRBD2	TGTGCCACCAGTGAGCTAGCGGGGAACCTGGTTACGCAGTATTTT	CATSELAGNLVTQYF
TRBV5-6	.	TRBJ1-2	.	TGTGCCAGCCGATCCACCACCTATGGCTACACCTTC	CASRSTTYGYTF
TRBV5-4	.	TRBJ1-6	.	TGTGCCAGCAGCTTGAGTGGCAGGGAAGGTTCACCCCTCCACTTT	CASSLSGREGSPLHF
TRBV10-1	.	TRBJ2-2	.	TGCGCCAGCAGTCAGGGTACCGGGGAGCTGTTTTTT	CASSQGTGELFF
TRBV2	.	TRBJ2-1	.	TGTGCCAGCACTCGGGGGACACAATACAATGAGCAGTTCTTC	CASTRGTQYNEQFF
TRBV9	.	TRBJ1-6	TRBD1	TGTGCCAGCAGCAGGACAGGGACCCTATCACCCCTCCACTTT	CASSRTGTLSPLHF
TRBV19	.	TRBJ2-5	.	TGTGCCAGTAGTACCCAGCAATACCAAGAGACCCAGTACTTC	CASSTQQYQETQYF
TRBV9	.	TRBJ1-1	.	TGTGCCAGCAGCGCCCAAAAGGGAACGAACACTGAAGCTTTCTTT	CASSAQKGTNTEAFF
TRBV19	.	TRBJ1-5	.	TGTGCCAGTAGTATGACCCAACACAGTAATCAGCCCCAGCATTTT	CASSMTQHSNQPQHF
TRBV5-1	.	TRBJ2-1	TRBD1	TGCGCCAGCTATGAACAGGGGCTAGGTGAGCAGTTCTTC	CASYEQGLGEQFF
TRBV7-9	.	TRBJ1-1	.	TGTGCCAGCAGCCGTCGGGACACTGAAGCTTTCTTT	CASSRRDTEAFF
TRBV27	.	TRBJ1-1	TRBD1	TGTGCCAGCAGTGCAGGGGGTGAAGCTTTCTTT	CASSAGGEAFF
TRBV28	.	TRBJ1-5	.	TGTGCCAGCAGGATCAGCAGGGTCCAGCCCCAGCATTTT	CASRISRVQPQHF
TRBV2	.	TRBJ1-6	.	TGTGCCAGCAACCCAGGGAGGGATAATTCACCCCTCCACTTT	CASNPGRDNSPLHF
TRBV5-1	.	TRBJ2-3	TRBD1	TGCGCCAGCAGCTTTGGGACAGGCACAGATACGCAGTATTTT	CASSFGTGTDTQYF
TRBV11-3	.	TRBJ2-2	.	TGTGCCAGCAGCTCGGAGGTCGGGGAGCTGTTTTTT	CASSSEVGELFF
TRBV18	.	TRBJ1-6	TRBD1	TGTGCCAGCTCACAGGGGGCGGAACTCCTCCATTCACCCCTCCACTTT	CASSQGAELLHSPLHF
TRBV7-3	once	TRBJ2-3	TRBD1	TGTGCCAGCAGCTCGGCCGGGACAGGGGCGGATACGCAGTATTTT	CASSSAGTGADTQYF
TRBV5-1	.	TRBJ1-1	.	TGCGCCAGCAGCTTGGCCAGGGCGGACACTGAAGCTTTCTTT	CASSLARADTEAFF
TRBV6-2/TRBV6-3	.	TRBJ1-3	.	TGTGCCAGCAGTTACTCACCAGCACGGGCTGGAAACACCATATATTTT	CASSYSPARAGNTIYF
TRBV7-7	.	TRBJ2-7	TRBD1	TGTGCTAGCAGCGGAATCGGACAGGGGAGCTCCTACGAGCAGTACTTC	CASSGIGQGSSYEQYF
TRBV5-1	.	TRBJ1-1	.	TGCGCCAGCAGCTTGGCCGGGGAGAACACTGAAGCTTTCTTT	CASSLAGENTEAFF
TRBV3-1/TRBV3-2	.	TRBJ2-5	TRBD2	TGTGCCAGCAGCCGGGGACTAGGCGGGACCCAGTACTTC	CASSRGLGGTQYF
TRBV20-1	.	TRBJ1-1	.	TGCAGTGCTACCAGGGTCACTGAAGCTTTCTTT	CSATRVTEAFF
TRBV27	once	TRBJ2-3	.	TGTGCCAGCAGTTTAAAGGGGGATACGCAGTATTTT	CASSLKGDTQYF
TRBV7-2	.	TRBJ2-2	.	TGTGCCAGCAGCTTATATTCGAGAACAAACACCGGGGAGCTGTTTTTT	CASSLYSRTNTGELFF
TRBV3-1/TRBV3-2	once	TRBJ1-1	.	TGTGCCAGCAGCTGGGGGGGGGCTAACACTGAAGCTTTCTTT	CASSWGGANTEAFF
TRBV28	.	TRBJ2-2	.	TGTGCCAGCAGTTTAGATGGGGGCCCCACCGGGGAGCTGTTTTTT	CASSLDGGPTGELFF
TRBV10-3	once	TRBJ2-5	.	TGTGCTATCAATCAGGGGATCGGTGAAGAGACCCAGTACTTC	CAINQGIGEETQYF
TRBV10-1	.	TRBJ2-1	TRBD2	TGCGCCAGCAGTACCCCTAGCGGGGGGCGATACAATGAGCAGTTCTTC	CASSTPSGGRYNEQFF
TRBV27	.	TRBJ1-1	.	TGTGCCAGCAGTTCGAACAGGGTTCTGGTCACTGAAGCTTTCTTT	CASSSNRVLVTEAFF
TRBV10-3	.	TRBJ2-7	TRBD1	TGTGCCATCAGTGAATACCTTGGGGACAGCGAGCAGTACTTC	CAISEYLGDSEQYF
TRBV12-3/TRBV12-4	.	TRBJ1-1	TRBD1	TGTGCCAGCACCAAAGTACAGGGGCTTGAAGCTTTCTTT	CASTKVQGLEAFF
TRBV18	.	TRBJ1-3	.	TGTGCCAGCTCACCAACCTCCGGGGCTTCTGGAAACACCATATATTTT	CASSPTSGASGNTIYF
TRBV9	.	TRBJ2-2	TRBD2	TGTGCCAGCACCGCTGGGGGGGGAGCTCACACCGGGGAGCTGTTTTTT	CASTAGGGAHTGELFF
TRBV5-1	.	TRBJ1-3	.	TGCGCCAGCAGCCCCGGGATCCAATCCTTCTCTGGAAACACCATATATTTT	CASSPGIQSFSGNTIYF
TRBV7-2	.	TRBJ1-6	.	TGTGCCAGCAGCCCCTTGAGAGGGGACTCCTATAATTCACCCCTCCACTTT	CASSPLRGDSYNSPLHF
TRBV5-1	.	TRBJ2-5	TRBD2	TGCGCCAGCAGCTTGGAGAAGGTGGGGGGGGAGACCCAGTACTTC	CASSLEKVGGETQYF
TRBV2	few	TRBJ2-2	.	TGTGCCAGCGGAAGGAACACCGGGGAGCTGTTTTTT	CASGRNTGELFF
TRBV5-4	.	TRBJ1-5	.	TGTGCCAGCAGCGTCGACCCTAGCAATCAGCCCCAGCATTTT	CASSVDPSNQPQHF
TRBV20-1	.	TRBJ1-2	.	TGCAGTGCTAGGCCTCGGACAGCCAGGCACTTC	CSARPRTARHF
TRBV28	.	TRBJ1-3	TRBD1	TGTGCCAGCAGACAGGACAGGGACGAATTCTCTGGAAACACCATATATTTT	CASRQDRDEFSGNTIYF
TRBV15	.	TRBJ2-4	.	TGTGCCACCAGCAGAGGGGGCAGGGAAGGCATTCAGTACTTC	CATSRGGREGIQYF